This record looks at one TCR beta chain sequence and its context. The target antigen is unknown. V lost 3 bases to trimming and J lost 2 bases; unmatched junction nucleotides: 8. The germline CDR1 and CDR2 sequences are SGDLS and YYNGEE. The CDR3 consists of 15 residues. It was with 60 Vbeta and 13 Jbeta primers that the PCR ran. The table came from immunoSEQ multiplex PCR; TCRdb's copy has only in-frame clones and leaves some out. Among 95,000 to 110,000 clones, roughly 82% were seen once, and the ten largest hold 4% to 5%. The data were taken from a study of cytomegalovirus exposure and HLA in healthy donors. The study's findings and limits: The study found most TCR sequences rare, yet found some public TCRs in many donors. What TCR beta sequences reportedly achieved was accurate prediction of HLA-A and HLA-B alleles in most subjects. Being productive about 90% or about 30% of the time was typical of most TCR beta V segments in an earlier analysis.

This sequence joins TRBV9 and TRBJ2-7; 7 bases fit TRBD2. The clonotype originates from a male donor in good health and CMV-seronegative. The sequenced material came from PBMCs. Here the CDR3 reads CASSGTSSGPYEQYF. CDR3 DNA sequence: TGTGCCAGCAGCGGAACTTCTAGCGGCCCCTACGAGCAGTACTTC.